This T cell receptor beta chain stems from a study of siplizumab effects on memory and regulatory T cells. Study-wide findings and caveats: Proliferating Tregs taken from siplizumab cultures were not shown to have a confirmed suppressive function.

Concerning this clone itself: As yet, its antigen is unknown.

Method: immunoSEQ multiplex PCR; TCRdb's copy keeps in-frame clones and lacks some. The profile shows around 99,000 clones, about 90% of them singletons. Trimming pared 0 bases from V and 3 bases from J, leaving 12 bases between. The length of the CDR3 is 16 residues. Germline CDR1 and CDR2: MNHEY and SVGAGI. The chain couples TRBV6-5 to TRBJ2-1; D is undetermined. The sequence was obtained from a human donor in good health. The sequencing sample was made of Tregs sorted from blood. The CDR3 DNA is TGTGCCAGCAGTTACTCGATAACTCCGGGCTACAATGAGCAGTTCTTC. The encoded protein is CASSYSITPGYNEQFF.